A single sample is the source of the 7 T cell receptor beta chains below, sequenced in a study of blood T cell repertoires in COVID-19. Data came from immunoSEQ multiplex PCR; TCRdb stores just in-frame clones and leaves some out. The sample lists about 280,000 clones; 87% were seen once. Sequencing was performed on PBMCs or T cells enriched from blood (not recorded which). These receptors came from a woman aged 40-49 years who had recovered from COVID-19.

The CDR3 loop reads CASSYSPTGVEETQYF. The CDR3 coding sequence is TGTGCCAGCAGTTACTCCCCGACAGGGGTGGAAGAGACCCAGTACTTC. The V and J genes are TRBV6-5 and TRBJ2-5; 8 bases agree with TRBD1. Unmatched junction bases numbered 6, after V lost 0 bases and J lost 3 bases. Germline loops: CDR1 MNHEY, CDR2 SVGAGI. The CDR3 is made up of 16 amino acids.

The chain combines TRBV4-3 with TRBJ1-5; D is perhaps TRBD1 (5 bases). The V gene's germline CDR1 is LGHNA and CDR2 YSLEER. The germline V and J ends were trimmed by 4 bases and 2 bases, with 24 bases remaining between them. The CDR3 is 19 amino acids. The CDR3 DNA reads TGCGCCAGCAGCCCCAATTTGGCCCCAGGGCGATTGGGCAATCAGCCCCAGCATTTT. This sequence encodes CASSPNLAPGRLGNQPQHF.

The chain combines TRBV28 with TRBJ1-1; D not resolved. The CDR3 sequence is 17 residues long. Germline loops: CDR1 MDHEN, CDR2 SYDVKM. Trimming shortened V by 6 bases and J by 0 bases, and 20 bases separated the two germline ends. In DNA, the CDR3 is TGTGCCAGCAGCCCACTTCTAGGTCCCGGTGTGAACACTGAAGCTTTCTTT. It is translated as CASSPLLGPGVNTEAFF.

DNA for the CDR3: TGTGCCAGCAGCCAGTCGACAGGGAGACGGGGGGAGACCCAGTACTTC. Residues: CASSQSTGRRGETQYF. The rearrangement links TRBV3-1 (or the pseudogene TRBV3-2) to TRBJ2-5, with a weak D call TRBD1 (7 bases). Germline V gene sequence: CDR1 LGHDT, CDR2 YNNKEL (reference sequence). The CDR3 is 16 residues long. Trimming cost V 3 bases and J 5 bases, with 19 bases left between them.

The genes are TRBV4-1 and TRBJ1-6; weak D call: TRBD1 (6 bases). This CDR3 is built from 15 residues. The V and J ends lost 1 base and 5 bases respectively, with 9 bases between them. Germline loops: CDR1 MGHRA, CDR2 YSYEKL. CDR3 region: CASSQVSGDNSPLHF. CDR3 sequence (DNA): TGCGCCAGCAGCCAAGTCTCAGGGGATAATTCACCCCTCCACTTT.

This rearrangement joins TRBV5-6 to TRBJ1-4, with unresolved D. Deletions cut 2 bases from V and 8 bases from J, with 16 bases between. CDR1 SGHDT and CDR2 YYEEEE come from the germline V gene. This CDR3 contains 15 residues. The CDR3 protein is CASSLTGSPGEKLFF. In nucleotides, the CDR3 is TGTGCCAGCAGCTTAACCGGGTCTCCGGGGGAAAAACTGTTTTTT.

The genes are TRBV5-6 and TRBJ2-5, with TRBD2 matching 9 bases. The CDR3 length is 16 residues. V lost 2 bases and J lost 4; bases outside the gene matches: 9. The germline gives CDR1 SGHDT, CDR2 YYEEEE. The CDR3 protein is CASSFGAGGGPETQYF. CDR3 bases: TGTGCCAGCAGCTTCGGGGCGGGAGGGGGCCCAGAGACCCAGTACTTC.